Sequencing of this T cell receptor (beta chain) was carried out in a study of Ad26.COV2.S vaccination and SARS-CoV-2 variants. Study overall: The trial was COV1001 and the donor's arm was Ad26.COV2.S. The vaccine Ad26.COV2.S was put into the muscle once, or twice with 56 days between. The study, taken as a whole, reports: Placebo recipients and vaccine recipients were similar in non-spike TCR breadth.

V gave up 3 bases and J gave up 8 bases, with 8 bases separating them. The CDR3 totals 13 residues. CDR1 and CDR2 from the germline V gene are KGHSH and LQKENI. As to this clone: Its antigen remains unidentified.

The treatment was: roughly 18 received Ad26.COV2.S at low or high dose, single or two shots; roughly 5 received placebo; per-sample allocation not given. Samples came from day 63 after the first vaccine or placebo injection. Vaccination used an Ad26 vector expressing Wuhan-strain SARS-CoV-2 spike. TCRdb's copy holds only in-frame clones and misses some; the assay was immunoSEQ multiplex PCR. Of 450,000 to 550,000 clones listed, roughly 89% were seen once; the top ten hold over 2%. This chain uses TRBV18 with TRBJ1-6; D uncertain. Sequencing used peripheral blood, obtained in a trial of Ad26.COV2.S vaccine versus placebo. This TCR derives from a person between 18 and 60 years old who received the Ad26.COV2.S COVID-19 vaccine or a placebo. The CDR3 region has the DNA TGTGCCAGCTCACCGGAGGGATATTCACCCCTCCACTTT. As protein: CASSPEGYSPLHF.